This entry features one T cell receptor (beta chain) sequence. This sample was included in a study of blood T cell repertoires in COVID-19. About the study: The United States, Italy and Spain supplied acute and convalescent COVID-19 samples. PBMCs, B-cell-depleted T cells, or T cells were the source of the cDNA or gDNA that made up the material.

Authors' analysis steps: Amplifying reference gene primers gave estimates of nucleated cell counts. Here immunoSEQ multiplex PCR was the method, and the copy in TCRdb shows in-frame clones only, minus some. Clone size and V and J calls were adopted from that table, with D and trimming inferred from the DNA. The sample has approximately 89,000 clones, approximately 86% seen once; the top ten hold 12%. This clonotype was sampled from a woman in her 70s with active or convalescent COVID-19. The specimen was peripheral blood.

The CDR3, as DNA: TGTGCCAGTAGGGGGGACAGGGGGCCAGATACGCAGTATTTT. Translating gives CASRGDRGPDTQYF. V usage is TRBV19 and J usage is TRBJ2-3; 12 bases match TRBD1. CDR3 length equals 14 residues. The V gene end was trimmed by 6 bases and the J gene end by 4 bases; junction bases not matched to a gene: 2. Per the germline V gene, CDR1 is LNHDA and CDR2 is SQIVND (reference sequence).